The subject of this entry is one TCR beta chain. In this sample, this clonotype turned up many times. Its antigen remains undetermined. One base away there is no much larger clone; base qualities are not given. The instrument given in TCRdb is Illumina HiSeq 2000. TCR beta chain libraries were generated through multiplex PCR amplification. The amplified TCR beta chain products were analyzed by high-throughput sequencing. The public reads were quality trimmed at Q25 with fastp and then assembled into clones with MiXCR by TCRdb, keeping productive beta chains. Rows with one shared CDR3 protein collapse into an entry with the most common genes and DNA. Recorded for this sample are about 110,000 distinct CDR3 sequences; more than 25% of them occurred a single time. Of the sample, around 5.9% falls within the top ten clones. The axillary draining lymph nodes of breast cancer patients were the source of the lymph node samples.

The data were taken from a study of breast tumors, draining lymph nodes, adjacent tissues (dated by TCRdb to the mid-2010s). Study-level background: In breast cancer patients, the study compared the TCR beta repertoires of tumor, adjacent nontumor tissue and axillary lymph nodes. The study was designed to assess the relationships and possible T-cell exchange between tumor, surrounding tissue and draining lymph node repertoires in human breast cancer.

What the research found in general, with its limitations: Rather than being directly demonstrated, the conclusion that tumor T cells originate in lymph nodes was presented as consistent with a hypothesis. Tumor T-cell repertoires showed less diversity than lymph node repertoires and more diversity than nontumor tissue repertoires, and tumor T-cell repertoires showed preferential V and J gene usage. The data were considered consistent with the idea that most tumor T cells come from the lymph node and then expand in tumor tissue. In luminal-like breast cancer, tumor and nontumor tissue repertoires resembled each other significantly more than in basal-like breast cancer.

The germline V gene (reference sequence) supplies CDR1 MNHEY and CDR2 SMNVEV. V and J are truncated by 2 bases and 2 bases respectively, leaving an intervening sequence of 7 bases. The cysteine opens and the phenylalanine closes a CDR3 of 13 amino acids. Of all the DNA, just the CDR3 is kept, 39 bases in frame from base 1. The receptor was isolated from a female donor with breast cancer. Some clones in this sample may be carry-over from other donors' samples. The specimen sequenced was axillary lymph node tissue. This chain joins TRBV27 to TRBJ2-7; the D gene is perhaps TRBD2, on 6 matching bases. The CDR3 region has the sequence CASSLAGTYEQYF. The DNA reads TGTGCCAGCAGTTTAGCGGGAACCTACGAGCAGTACTTC.